This T cell receptor (beta chain) was identified in a study of blood T cells in healthy people across ages. Study-wide points: Strong correlation linked observed beta diversity and percent naive T cells.

This clonotype was counted a few times. Its cognate antigen is unknown. There are 17 residues in the CDR3. Germline-derived CDR1 and CDR2 are SGHTA and FQGNSA. Between the trimmed V and J ends, which lost 2 bases and 0 bases, there was a span of 17 bases. Together with a sample-barcoded 5' primer, a J-beta primer mix was included in a second PCR lasting roughly 6 to 12 cycles. TCRdb re-called the 5' RACE reads through MiXCR, storing one row per CDR3 protein. The data hold approximately 2,000,000 distinct CDR3 sequences, with 30% to 40% observed a single time. V gene TRBV7-2 combines with J gene TRBJ2-7, with unresolved D. The sample consisted of blood. This sequence originates from a human donor in good health. The CDR3 is CASSLFGPSPVSYEQYF. The CDR3 nucleotides read TGTGCCAGCAGCTTATTTGGCCCTTCGCCAGTCTCCTACGAGCAGTACTTC.